The following is a TCR beta chain sequence with its context. What it recognizes is unknown. These data belong to a study of T cells after yellow fever vaccination. Whole-study findings and limits: A small proportion of clonotypes was detected in both the CD4 and CD8 compartments.

One entry per CDR3 protein results from TCRdb running MiXCR on the 5' RACE reads. Of approximately 510,000 distinct CDR3 sequences detected, 20% to 25% appear once; the ten largest clones hold about 16%. This receptor was obtained from a man in his late teens or twenties who received the YFV17D yellow fever vaccine. The sample in question was PBMCs, obtained less than 25 days after the first yellow fever vaccination.

The CDR3 DNA reads as TGTGCCAGCAGCCAAGACCGGGGGGCAGGGTACCAAGAGACCCAGTACTTC. It yields the protein CASSQDRGAGYQETQYF. The chain uses TRBV4-2 and TRBJ2-5, with TRBD2 as a possible D gene (7 bases). V was trimmed by 0 bases and J by 0 bases, leaving 14 bases between them. Germline V lookup: CDR1 LGHNA, CDR2 YNFKEQ. This CDR3 has 17 amino acids.